This passage covers 6 T cell receptor beta chains from one sample sequenced in a study of glioma-infiltrating T cells. Using RNA template, CDR3s of TCR alpha and beta were amplified with iRepertoire arm-PCR. TCRdb reprocessed the multiplex PCR reads via MiXCR and lists one record per CDR3 protein. This sample has 150,000 to 200,000 distinct CDR3 sequences; around 40% occur once, and the top ten carry 5% to 5.5%. The source material was glioma tissue, nonneoplastic brain tissue, or PBMCs (not recorded which). These TCRs come from a human donor with low-grade glioma or glioblastoma, undergoing nonglioma brain surgery, or in good health (not recorded which).

This clonotype was detected a few times. The rearrangement links TRBV29-1 to TRBJ2-3; D gene ambiguous. The germline V and J ends were trimmed by 4 bases and 5 bases, with 13 bases remaining between them. The CDR3 has 13 residues. Germline V gene lookup returns CDR1 SQVTM and CDR2 ANQGSEA. The DNA of the CDR3 is TGCAGCGTTGCAGGTGACACTCTAGATACGCAGTATTTT. This translates into CSVAGDTLDTQYF.

Details on this clonotype: A read error may be the cause here, since a much bigger clone is one base away. The V call is TRBV6-2 or TRBV6-3, the J call TRBJ2-3; TRBD1 matches at 9 bases. This CDR3 has 15 amino acids. The V gene's germline CDR1 is MNHEY and CDR2 SVGEGT. The CDR3 spells CASSYGQGRADKQYF. In DNA form, the CDR3 reads TGTGCCAGCAGTTATGGACAGGGGCGCGCAGATAAGCAGTATTTT.

This clonotype has just a few counts. The J gene is TRBJ2-3, the V gene TRBV7-6; 7 bases line up with TRBD2. Germline CDR1 SGHVS, CDR2 FNYEAQ. This CDR3 is built from 16 residues. The junction had 6 bases not matched to a gene; V was cut back by 1 base and J by 2 bases. The DNA for the CDR3 is TGTGCCAGCAGCTTAGGAGCTAGCGGACACACAGATACGCAGTATTTT. Encoded protein: CASSLGASGHTDTQYF. Variable domain in full (rest from reference TRBV7-6 and TRBJ2-3): GAGVSQSPRYKVTKRGQDVALRCDPISGHVSLYWYRQALGQGPEFLTYFNYEAQQDKSGLPNDRFSAERPEGSISTLTIQRTEQRDSAMYRCASSLGASGHTDTQYFGPGTRLTVL.

This chain connects TRBV14 to TRBJ2-1; 13 bases agree with TRBD2. V lost 4 bases and J lost 3; bases outside the gene matches: 12. The CDR3 has 19 residues. The germline CDR1 and CDR2 sequences are SGHDN and FVKESK. The CDR3 DNA is TGTGCCAGCAGCCGCAGGTGGACTAGCGGGAGATTTGGCTACAATGAGCAGTTCTTC. Amino acid sequence: CASSRRWTSGRFGYNEQFF.

This clonotype was recorded many times. The chain is built from TRBV25-1 and TRBJ2-1; 9 bases are a match to TRBD2. The CDR3 loop spans 15 amino acids. CDR1 is MGHDK and CDR2 is SYGVNS in the germline V gene. V lost 6 bases to trimming and J lost 8 bases; unmatched junction nucleotides: 11. CDR3 amino acids: CASRTSGFKPYEQFF. CDR3 coding DNA: TGTGCCAGCAGGACTAGCGGATTCAAACCGTATGAGCAGTTCTTC.

A word on this clonotype: A read error is possible here, since a much larger clone lies one base away. The CDR3 carries no conserved terminal phenylalanine or tryptophan, so it likely arises from a read error. The chain uses TRBV28 and TRBJ2-4, with D tentatively TRBD1 (6 bases). From germline, CDR1 is MDHEN and CDR2 SYDVKM. Trimming cost V 5 bases and J 0 bases, with 8 bases left between them. There are 14 residues in the CDR3. CDR3 sequence: CASSEGGAKNIQYL. Here the CDR3 DNA reads TGTGCCAGCAGTGAAGGGGGAGCCAAAAACATTCAGTACCTC.